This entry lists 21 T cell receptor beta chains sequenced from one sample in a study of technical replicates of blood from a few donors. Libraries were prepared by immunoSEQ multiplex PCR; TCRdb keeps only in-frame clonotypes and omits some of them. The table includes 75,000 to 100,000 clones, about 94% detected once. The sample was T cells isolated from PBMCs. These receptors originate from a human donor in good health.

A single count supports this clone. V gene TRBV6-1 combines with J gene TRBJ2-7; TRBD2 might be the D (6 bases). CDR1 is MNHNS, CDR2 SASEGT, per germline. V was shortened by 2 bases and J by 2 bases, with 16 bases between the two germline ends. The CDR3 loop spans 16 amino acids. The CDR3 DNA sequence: TGTGCCAGCAGTGAACCTCCAGGAGGAGGGACCTACGAGCAGTACTTC. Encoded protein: CASSEPPGGGTYEQYF.

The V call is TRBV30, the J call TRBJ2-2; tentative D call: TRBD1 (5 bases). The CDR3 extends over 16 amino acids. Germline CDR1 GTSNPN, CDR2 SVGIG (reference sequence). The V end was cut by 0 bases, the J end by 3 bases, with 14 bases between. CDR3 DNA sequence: TGTGCCTGGAGTGTAAAAAGGGGTACCCACACCGGGGAGCTGTTTTTT. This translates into CAWSVKRGTHTGELFF.

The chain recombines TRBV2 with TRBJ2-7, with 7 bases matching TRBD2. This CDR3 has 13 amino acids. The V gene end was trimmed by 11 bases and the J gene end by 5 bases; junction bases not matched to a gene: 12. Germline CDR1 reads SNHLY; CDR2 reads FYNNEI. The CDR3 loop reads CAGGGLGQNEQYF. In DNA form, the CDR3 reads TGTGCCGGCGGGGGTCTCGGGCAGAACGAGCAGTACTTC.

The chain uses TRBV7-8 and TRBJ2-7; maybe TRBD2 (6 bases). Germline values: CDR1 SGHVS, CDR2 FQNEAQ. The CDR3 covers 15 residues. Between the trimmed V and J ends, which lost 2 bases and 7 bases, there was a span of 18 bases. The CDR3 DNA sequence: TGTGCCAGCAGCTTAAGGCCCGGAGGGCCCGGAGAGCAGTACTTC. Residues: CASSLRPGGPGEQYF.

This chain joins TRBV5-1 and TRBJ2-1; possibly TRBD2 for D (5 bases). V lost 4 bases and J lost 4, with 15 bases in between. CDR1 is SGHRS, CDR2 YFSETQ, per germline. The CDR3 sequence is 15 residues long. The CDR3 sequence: CASSLGVTVYNEQFF. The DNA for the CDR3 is TGCGCCAGCAGCCTCGGGGTTACCGTTTACAATGAGCAGTTCTTC.

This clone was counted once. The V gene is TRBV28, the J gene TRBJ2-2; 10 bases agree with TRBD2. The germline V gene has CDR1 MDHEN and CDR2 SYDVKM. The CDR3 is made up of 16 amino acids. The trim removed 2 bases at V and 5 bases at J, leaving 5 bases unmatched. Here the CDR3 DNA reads TGTGCCAGCAGTTTACTAGCGGGAGTGAGGACCGGGGAGCTGTTTTTT. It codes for CASSLLAGVRTGELFF.

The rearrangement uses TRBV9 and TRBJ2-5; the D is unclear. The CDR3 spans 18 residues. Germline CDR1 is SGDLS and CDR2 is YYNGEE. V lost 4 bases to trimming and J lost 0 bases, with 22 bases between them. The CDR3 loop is CASSPPWVYSLNQETQYF. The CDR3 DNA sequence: TGTGCCAGCAGCCCTCCTTGGGTTTACAGTCTGAACCAAGAGACCCAGTACTTC.

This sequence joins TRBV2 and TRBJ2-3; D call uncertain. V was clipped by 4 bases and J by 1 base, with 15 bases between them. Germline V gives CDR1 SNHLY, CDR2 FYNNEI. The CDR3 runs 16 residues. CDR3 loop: CASSAFVFTRTDTQYF. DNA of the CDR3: TGTGCCAGCAGTGCATTTGTATTTACTCGCACAGATACGCAGTATTTT.

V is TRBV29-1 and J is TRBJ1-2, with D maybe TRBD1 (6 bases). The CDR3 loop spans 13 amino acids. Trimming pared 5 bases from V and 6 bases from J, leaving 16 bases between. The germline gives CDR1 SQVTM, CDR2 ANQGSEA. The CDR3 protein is CSVPTGPDHGYTF. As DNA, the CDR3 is TGCAGCGTTCCCACAGGGCCTGATCATGGCTACACCTTC.

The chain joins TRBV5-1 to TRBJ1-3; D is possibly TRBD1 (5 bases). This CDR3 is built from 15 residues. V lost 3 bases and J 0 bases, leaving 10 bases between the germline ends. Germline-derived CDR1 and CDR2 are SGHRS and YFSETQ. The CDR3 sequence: CASSSGGSSGNTIYF. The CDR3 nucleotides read TGCGCCAGCAGCTCCGGGGGGAGCTCTGGAAACACCATATATTTT.

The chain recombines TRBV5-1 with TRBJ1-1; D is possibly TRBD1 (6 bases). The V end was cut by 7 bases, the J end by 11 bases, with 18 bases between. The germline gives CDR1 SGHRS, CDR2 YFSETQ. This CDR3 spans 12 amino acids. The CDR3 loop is CASRDTRFQAFF. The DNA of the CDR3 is TGCGCCAGCCGGGACACGCGCTTTCAGGCTTTCTTT.

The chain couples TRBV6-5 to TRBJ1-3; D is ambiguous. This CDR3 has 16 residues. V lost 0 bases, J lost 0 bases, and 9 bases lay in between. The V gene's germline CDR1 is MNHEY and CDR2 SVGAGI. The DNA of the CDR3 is TGTGCCAGCAGTTACTCGAGTGCCAACTCTGGAAACACCATATATTTT. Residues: CASSYSSANSGNTIYF.

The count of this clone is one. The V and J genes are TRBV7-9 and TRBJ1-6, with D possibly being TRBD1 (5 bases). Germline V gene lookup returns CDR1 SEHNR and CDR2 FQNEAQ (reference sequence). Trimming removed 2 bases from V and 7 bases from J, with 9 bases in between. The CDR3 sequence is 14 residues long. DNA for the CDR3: TGTGCCAGCAGCTTAAAGGGGTCCAATTCACCCCTCCACTTT. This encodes CASSLKGSNSPLHF.

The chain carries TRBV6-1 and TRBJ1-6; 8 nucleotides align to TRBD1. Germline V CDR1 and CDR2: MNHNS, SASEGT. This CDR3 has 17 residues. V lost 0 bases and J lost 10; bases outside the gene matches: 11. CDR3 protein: CASSEALDRGGWSPLHF. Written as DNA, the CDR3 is TGTGCCAGCAGTGAAGCCCTTGACAGGGGAGGTTGGTCACCCCTCCACTTT.

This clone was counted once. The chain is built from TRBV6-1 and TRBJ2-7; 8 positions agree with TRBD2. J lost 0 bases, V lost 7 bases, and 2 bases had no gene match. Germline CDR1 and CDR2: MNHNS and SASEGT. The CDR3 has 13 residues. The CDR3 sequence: CASTGTSSYEQYF. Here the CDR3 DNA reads TGTGCCAGCACCGGGACTAGCTCCTACGAGCAGTACTTC.

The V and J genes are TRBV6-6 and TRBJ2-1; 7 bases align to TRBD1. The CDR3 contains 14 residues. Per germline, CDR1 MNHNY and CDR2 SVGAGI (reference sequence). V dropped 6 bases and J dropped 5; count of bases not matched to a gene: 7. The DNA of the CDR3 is TGTGCCAGCAGGGGATTGACAGGGAACAATGAGCAGTTCTTC. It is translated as CASRGLTGNNEQFF.

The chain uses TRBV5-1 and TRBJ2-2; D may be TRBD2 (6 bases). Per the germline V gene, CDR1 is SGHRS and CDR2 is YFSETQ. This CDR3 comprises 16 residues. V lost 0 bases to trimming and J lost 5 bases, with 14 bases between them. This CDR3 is CASSLAVWSGTGELFF. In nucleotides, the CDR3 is TGCGCCAGCAGCTTGGCCGTTTGGAGCGGGACCGGGGAGCTGTTTTTT.

CDR3 DNA sequence: TGTGCCAGTAGTATAGATGGTACAGGGTCCTACGAGCAGTACTTC. This encodes CASSIDGTGSYEQYF. V and J are TRBV19 and TRBJ2-7; D is possibly TRBD1 (6 bases). There are 15 residues in the CDR3. Germline CDR1 reads LNHDA; CDR2 reads SQIVND (reference sequence). V lost 0 bases to trimming and J lost 1 base, with 10 bases between them.

CDR3 region: CASSVWRAGNEQFF. DNA of the CDR3: TGTGCCAGCAGCGTGTGGAGAGCTGGCAATGAGCAGTTCTTC. This chain connects TRBV9 to TRBJ2-1; D is undetermined. Germline V CDR1 and CDR2: SGDLS, YYNGEE. The V end was cut by 2 bases, the J end by 6 bases, with 12 bases between. This CDR3 region has 14 residues.

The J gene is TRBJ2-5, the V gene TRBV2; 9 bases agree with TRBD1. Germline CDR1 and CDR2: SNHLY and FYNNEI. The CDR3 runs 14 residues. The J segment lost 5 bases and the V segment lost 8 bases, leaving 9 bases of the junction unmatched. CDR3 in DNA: TGTGCCAGCGCTTCACAGGGGGCGTGGGAGACCCAGTACTTC. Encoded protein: CASASQGAWETQYF.

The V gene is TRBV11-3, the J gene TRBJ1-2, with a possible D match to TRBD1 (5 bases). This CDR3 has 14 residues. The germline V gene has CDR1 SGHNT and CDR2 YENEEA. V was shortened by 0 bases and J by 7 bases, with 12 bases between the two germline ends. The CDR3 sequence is CASSLDLQGGGYTF. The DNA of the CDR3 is TGTGCCAGCAGCTTAGATCTCCAGGGAGGTGGCTACACCTTC. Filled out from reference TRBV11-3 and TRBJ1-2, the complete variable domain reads EAGVVQSPRYKIIEKKQPVAFWCNPISGHNTLYWYLQNLGQGPELLIRYENEEAVDDSQLPKDRFSAERLKGVDSTLKIQPAELGDSAVYLCASSLDLQGGGYTFGSGTRLTVV.